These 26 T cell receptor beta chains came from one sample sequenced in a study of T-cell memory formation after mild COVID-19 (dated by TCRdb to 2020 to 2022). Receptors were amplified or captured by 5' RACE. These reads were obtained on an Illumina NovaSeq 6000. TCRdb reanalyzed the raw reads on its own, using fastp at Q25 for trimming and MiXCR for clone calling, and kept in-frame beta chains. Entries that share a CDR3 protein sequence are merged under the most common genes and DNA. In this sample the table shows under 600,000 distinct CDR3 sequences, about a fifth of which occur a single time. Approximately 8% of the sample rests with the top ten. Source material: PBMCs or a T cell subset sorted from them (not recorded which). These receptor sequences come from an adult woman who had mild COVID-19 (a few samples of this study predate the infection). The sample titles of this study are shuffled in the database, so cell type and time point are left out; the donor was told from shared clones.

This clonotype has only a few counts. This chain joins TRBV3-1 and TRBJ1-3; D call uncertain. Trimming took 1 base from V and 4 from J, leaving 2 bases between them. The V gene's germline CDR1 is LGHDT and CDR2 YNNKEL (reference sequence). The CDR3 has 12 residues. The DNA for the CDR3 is TGTGCCAGCAGCCAAGGGGGAAACACCATATATTTT. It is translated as CASSQGGNTIYF.

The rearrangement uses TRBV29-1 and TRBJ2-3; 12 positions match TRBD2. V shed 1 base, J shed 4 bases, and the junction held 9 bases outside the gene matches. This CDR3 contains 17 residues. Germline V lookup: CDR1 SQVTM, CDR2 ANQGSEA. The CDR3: CSVEGRTSGNGADTQYF. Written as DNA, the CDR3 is TGCAGCGTTGAAGGCCGGACTAGCGGGAACGGGGCAGATACGCAGTATTTT.

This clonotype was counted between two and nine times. The CDR3 DNA sequence: TGTGCCACCAGCACCGACGTAACTAACTATGGCTACACCTTC. This sequence encodes CATSTDVTNYGYTF. This chain links TRBV15 with TRBJ1-2; unclear D gene. The CDR3 is 14 residues long. CDR1 LNHNV and CDR2 YYDKDF come from the germline V gene (reference sequence). The V and J ends lost 4 bases and 0 bases respectively, with 9 bases between them. The whole variable domain, remainder taken from reference TRBV15 and TRBJ1-2, is DAMVIQNPRYQVTQFGKPVTLSCSQTLNHNVMYWYQQKSSQAPKLLFHYYDKDFNNEADTPDNFQSRRPNTSFCFLDIRSPGLGDTAMYLCATSTDVTNYGYTFGSGTRLTVV.

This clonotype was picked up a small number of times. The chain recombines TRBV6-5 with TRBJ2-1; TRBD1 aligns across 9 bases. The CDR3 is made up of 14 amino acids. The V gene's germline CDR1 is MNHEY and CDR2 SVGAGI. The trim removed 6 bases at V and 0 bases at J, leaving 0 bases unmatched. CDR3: CASRDRGSYNEQFF. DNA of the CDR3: TGTGCCAGCAGGGACAGGGGCTCCTACAATGAGCAGTTCTTC.

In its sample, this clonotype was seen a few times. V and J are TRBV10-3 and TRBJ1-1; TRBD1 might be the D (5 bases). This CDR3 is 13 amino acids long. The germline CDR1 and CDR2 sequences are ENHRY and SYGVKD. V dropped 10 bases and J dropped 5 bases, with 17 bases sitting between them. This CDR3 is CATHDSMRTEAFF. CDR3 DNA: TGTGCCACCCACGACAGCATGAGAACTGAAGCTTTCTTT.

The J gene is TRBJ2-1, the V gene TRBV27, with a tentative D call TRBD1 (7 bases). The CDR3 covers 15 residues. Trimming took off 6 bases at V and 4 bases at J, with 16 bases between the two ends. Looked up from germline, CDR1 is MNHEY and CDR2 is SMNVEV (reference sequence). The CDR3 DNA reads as TGTGCCAGCAGACTAGCAGCAGGGGGTTACAATGAGCAGTTCTTC. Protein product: CASRLAAGGYNEQFF.

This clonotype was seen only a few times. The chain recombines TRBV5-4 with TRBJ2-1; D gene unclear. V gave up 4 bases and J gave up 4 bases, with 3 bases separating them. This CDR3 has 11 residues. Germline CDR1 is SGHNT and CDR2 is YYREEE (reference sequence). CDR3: CASSEYNEQFF. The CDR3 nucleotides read TGTGCCAGCAGCGAATACAATGAGCAGTTCTTC.

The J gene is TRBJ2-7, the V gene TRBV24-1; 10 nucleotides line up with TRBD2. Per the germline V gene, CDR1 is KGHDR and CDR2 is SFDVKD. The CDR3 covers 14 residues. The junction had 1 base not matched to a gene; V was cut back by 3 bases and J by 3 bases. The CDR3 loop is CATSDRTSGYEQYF. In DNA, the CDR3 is TGTGCCACCAGTGATCGGACTAGCGGCTACGAGCAGTACTTC.

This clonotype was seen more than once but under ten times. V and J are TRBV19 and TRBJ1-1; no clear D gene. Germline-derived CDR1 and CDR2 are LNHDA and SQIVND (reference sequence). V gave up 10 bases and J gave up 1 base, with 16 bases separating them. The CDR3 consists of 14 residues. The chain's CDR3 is CATRPDLANTEAFF. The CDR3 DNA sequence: TGTGCCACTCGCCCCGACCTAGCGAACACTGAAGCTTTCTTT.

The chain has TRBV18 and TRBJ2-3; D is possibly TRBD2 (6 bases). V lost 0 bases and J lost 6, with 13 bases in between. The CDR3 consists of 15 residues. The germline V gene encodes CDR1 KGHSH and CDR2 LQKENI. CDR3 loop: CASSPPGGPKDTQYF. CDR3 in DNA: TGTGCCAGCTCACCACCAGGAGGGCCCAAGGATACGCAGTATTTT.

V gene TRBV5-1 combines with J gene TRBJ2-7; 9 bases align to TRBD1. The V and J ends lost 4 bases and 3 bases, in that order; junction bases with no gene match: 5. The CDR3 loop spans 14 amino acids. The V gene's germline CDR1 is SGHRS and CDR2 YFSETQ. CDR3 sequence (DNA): TGCGCCAGCAGCGAGGGACAGGGATACTACGAGCAGTACTTC. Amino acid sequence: CASSEGQGYYEQYF.

The CDR3 region has the DNA TGTGCCAGCAGCTTGTCGGGACGAGAGACCCAGTACTTC. Translated: CASSLSGRETQYF. The chain uses TRBV7-9 and TRBJ2-5; D is tentatively TRBD1 or TRBD2 (5 bases each). Between the trimmed V and J ends, which lost 3 bases and 4 bases, there was a span of 9 bases. The CDR3 spans 13 residues. The germline CDR1 and CDR2 sequences are SEHNR and FQNEAQ (reference sequence).

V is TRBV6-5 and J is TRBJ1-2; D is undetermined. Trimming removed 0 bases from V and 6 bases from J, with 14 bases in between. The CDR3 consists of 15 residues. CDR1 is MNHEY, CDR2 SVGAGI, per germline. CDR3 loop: CASSYSPIGENGYTF. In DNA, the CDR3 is TGTGCCAGCAGTTACTCTCCAATCGGGGAGAATGGCTACACCTTC.

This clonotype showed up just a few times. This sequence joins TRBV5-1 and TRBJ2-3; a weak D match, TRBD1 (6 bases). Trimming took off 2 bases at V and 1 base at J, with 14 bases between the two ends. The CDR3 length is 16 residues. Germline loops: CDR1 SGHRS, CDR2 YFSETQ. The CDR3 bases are TGCGCCAGCAGCTTCTGGCTTAGACAGGGCACAGATACGCAGTATTTT. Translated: CASSFWLRQGTDTQYF.

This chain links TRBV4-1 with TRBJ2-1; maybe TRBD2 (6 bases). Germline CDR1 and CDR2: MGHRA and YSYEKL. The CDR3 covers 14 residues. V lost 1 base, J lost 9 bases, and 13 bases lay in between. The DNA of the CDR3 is TGCGCCAGCAGCCAAGGCCAAAACGGGGGTGAGCAGTTCTTC. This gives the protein CASSQGQNGGEQFF.

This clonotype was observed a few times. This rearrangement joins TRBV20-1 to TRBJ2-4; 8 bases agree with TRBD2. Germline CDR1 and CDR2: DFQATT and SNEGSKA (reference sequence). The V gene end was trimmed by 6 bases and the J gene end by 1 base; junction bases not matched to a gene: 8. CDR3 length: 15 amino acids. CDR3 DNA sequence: TGCAGTGCGCTGAGCGGGGGTGGGGCCAAAAACATTCAGTACTTC. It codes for CSALSGGGAKNIQYF.

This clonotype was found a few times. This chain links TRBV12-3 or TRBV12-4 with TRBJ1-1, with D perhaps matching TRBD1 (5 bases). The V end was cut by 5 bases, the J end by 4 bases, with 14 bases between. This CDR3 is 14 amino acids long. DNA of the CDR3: TGTGCCAGCAGTCGAGGACACGGTGGCACTGAAGCTTTCTTT. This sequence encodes CASSRGHGGTEAFF.

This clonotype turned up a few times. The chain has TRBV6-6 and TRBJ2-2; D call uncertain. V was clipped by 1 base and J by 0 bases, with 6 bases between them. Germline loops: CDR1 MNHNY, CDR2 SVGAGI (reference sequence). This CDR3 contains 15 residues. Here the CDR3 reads CASSYFVTNTGELFF. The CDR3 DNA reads TGTGCCAGCAGTTACTTTGTGACGAACACCGGGGAGCTGTTTTTT.

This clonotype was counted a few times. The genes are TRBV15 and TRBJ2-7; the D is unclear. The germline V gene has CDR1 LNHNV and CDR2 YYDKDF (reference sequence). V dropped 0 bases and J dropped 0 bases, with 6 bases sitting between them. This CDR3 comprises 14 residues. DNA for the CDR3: TGTGCCACCAGCAGAGATTTAGCCTCCTACGAGCAGTACTTC. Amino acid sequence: CATSRDLASYEQYF.

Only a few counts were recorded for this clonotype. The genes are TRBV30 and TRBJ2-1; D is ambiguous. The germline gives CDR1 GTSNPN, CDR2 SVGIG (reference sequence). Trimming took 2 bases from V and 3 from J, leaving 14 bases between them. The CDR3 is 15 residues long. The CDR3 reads CAWSFGPGGYNEQFF. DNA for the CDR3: TGTGCCTGGAGTTTCGGGCCCGGCGGCTACAATGAGCAGTTCTTC.

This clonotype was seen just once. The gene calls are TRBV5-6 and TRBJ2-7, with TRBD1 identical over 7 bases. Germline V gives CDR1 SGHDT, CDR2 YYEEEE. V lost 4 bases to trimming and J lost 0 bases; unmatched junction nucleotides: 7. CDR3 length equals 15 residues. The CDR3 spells CASSPGQESSYEQYF. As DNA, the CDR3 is TGTGCCAGCAGCCCCGGACAGGAATCCTCCTACGAGCAGTACTTC.

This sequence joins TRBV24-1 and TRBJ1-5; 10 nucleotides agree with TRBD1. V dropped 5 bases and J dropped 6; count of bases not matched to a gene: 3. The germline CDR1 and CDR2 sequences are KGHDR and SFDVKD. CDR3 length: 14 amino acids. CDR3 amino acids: CATSAGTGVQPQHF. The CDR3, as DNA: TGTGCCACCAGTGCCGGGACAGGGGTTCAGCCCCAGCATTTT.

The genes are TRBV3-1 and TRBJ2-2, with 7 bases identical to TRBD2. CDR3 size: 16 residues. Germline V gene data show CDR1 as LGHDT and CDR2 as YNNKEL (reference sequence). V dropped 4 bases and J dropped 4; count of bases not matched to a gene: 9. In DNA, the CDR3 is TGTGCCAGCAGCCTTACCGGGACTACTGTCACCGGGGAGCTGTTTTTT. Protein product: CASSLTGTTVTGELFF.

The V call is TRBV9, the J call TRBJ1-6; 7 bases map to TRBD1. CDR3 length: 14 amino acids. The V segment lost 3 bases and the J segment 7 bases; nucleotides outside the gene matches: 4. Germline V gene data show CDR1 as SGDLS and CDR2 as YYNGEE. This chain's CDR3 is CASSAQGVNSPLHF. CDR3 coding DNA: TGTGCCAGCAGCGCCCAGGGGGTGAATTCACCCCTCCACTTT.

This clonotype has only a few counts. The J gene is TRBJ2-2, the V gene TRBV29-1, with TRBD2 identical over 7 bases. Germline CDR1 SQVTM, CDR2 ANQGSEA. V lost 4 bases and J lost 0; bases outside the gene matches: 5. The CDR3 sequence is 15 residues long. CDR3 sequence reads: CSVVSSGTNTGELFF. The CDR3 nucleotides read TGCAGCGTTGTTTCTAGCGGAACGAACACCGGGGAGCTGTTTTTT.

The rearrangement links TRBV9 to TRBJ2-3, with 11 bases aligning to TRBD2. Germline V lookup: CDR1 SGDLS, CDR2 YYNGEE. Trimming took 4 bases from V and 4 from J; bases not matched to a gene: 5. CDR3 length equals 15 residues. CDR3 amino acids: CASSIMGLAADTQYF. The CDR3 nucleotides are TGTGCCAGCAGCATCATGGGACTAGCGGCAGATACGCAGTATTTT.